The 19 T cell receptor beta chains listed next were all sequenced from one sample in a study of blood T cell dynamics during melanoma immunotherapy. Assay: immunoSEQ multiplex PCR; the TCRdb copy retains only in-frame clones and omits some. Of about 28,000 clones in the sample, roughly 88% were seen once. Time point described: week 3, after first cycle of checkpoint inhibitor. The material was blood, obtained from a patient treated with checkpoint blockade. Receptor source: a human donor with melanoma.

J is TRBJ1-1 and V is TRBV11-2; D unclear. Germline V lookup: CDR1 SGHAT, CDR2 FQNNGV. The CDR3 contains 13 residues. V shed 5 bases and J shed 5 bases, with 12 bases lying between them. DNA of the CDR3: TGTGCCAGCAGCCGAACCACCGGGACTGAAGCTTTCTTT. Its protein product is CASSRTTGTEAFF.

This clone was recorded once. The chain couples TRBV5-6 to TRBJ2-1, with 10 bases aligning to TRBD2. Germline trimming cut 4 bases from V and 15 bases from J; bases unmatched to any gene: 10. Per the germline V gene, CDR1 is SGHDT and CDR2 is YYEEEE. This CDR3 comprises 13 residues. In DNA, the CDR3 is TGTGCCAGCAGCCTCCCGGGACTAGCGTTAGGGTTCTTC. Its protein is CASSLPGLALGFF.

This chain links TRBV6-6 with TRBJ1-1; D unclear. Germline CDR1 and CDR2: MNHNY and SVGAGI (reference sequence). This CDR3 contains 14 residues. Trimming cost V 0 bases and J 11 bases, with 16 bases left between them. The CDR3 DNA reads as TGTGCCAGCAGTTACTCGCCCGGCAGCGCTGGTGCTTTCTTT. Its translation: CASSYSPGSAGAFF.

This clone was counted once. This rearrangement joins TRBV29-1 to TRBJ2-5; tentatively, D is TRBD2 (6 bases). Trimming stripped 5 bases from V and 2 bases from J, with 15 bases between. The CDR3 spans 14 residues. Germline V gene data show CDR1 as SQVTM and CDR2 as ANQGSEA. Written as DNA, the CDR3 is TGCAGCGTTCGAGGGCTAGCGTATCAAGAGACCCAGTACTTC. Residues: CSVRGLAYQETQYF.

The rearrangement joins TRBV27 to TRBJ2-3, with TRBD2 matching over 11 bases. The CDR3 has 15 amino acids. Germline V CDR1 and CDR2: MNHEY, SMNVEV (reference sequence). V lost 2 bases and J lost 11; bases outside the gene matches: 9. The CDR3 is CASSLSMVAGGRQYF. Written as DNA, the CDR3 is TGTGCCAGCAGTTTAAGTATGGTAGCGGGAGGGAGGCAGTATTTT.

This chain connects TRBV27 to TRBJ2-3, with TRBD1 matching 10 bases. This CDR3 is 15 amino acids long. Losses at the gene ends were 4 bases for V and 6 bases for J; bases not matched to a gene: 7. Germline values: CDR1 MNHEY, CDR2 SMNVEV (reference sequence). CDR3 region: CASSYGTGVIDTQYF. The CDR3 DNA reads TGTGCCAGCAGTTACGGGACAGGGGTGATCGATACGCAGTATTTT.

This chain links TRBV7-2 with TRBJ1-1; D may be TRBD1 (6 bases). The CDR3 totals 15 residues. V dropped 3 bases and J dropped 6 bases, with 17 bases sitting between them. Germline V gene lookup returns CDR1 SGHTA and CDR2 FQGNSA. The DNA for the CDR3 is TGTGCCAGCAGCTTGGGAGACAGGCGGCGGGCTGAAGCTTTCTTT. Translated, it gives CASSLGDRRRAEAFF.

V gene TRBV19 combines with J gene TRBJ2-7; 8 positions match TRBD1. Germline values: CDR1 LNHDA, CDR2 SQIVND (reference sequence). After removal of 3 bases from V and 3 bases from J, the junction contained 4 bases not matched to a gene. The CDR3 has 14 amino acids. CDR3 coding DNA: TGTGCCAGTAGTATCGGACAGGGAAGCTACGAGCAGTACTTC. Translating gives CASSIGQGSYEQYF. The full variable domain, completed using reference TRBV19 and TRBJ2-7, is DGGITQSPKYLFRKEGQNVTLSCEQNLNHDAMYWYRQDPGQGLRLIYYSQIVNDFQKGDIAEGYSVSREKKESFPLTVTSAQKNPTAFYLCASSIGQGSYEQYFGPGTRLTVT.

The V call is TRBV27, the J call TRBJ2-3; 8 bases are shared with TRBD2. CDR1 is MNHEY, CDR2 SMNVEV, per germline (reference sequence). V gave up 4 bases and J gave up 4 bases; unmatched junction bases: 16. This CDR3 region has 18 residues. CDR3 bases: TGTGCCAGCAGTTCAACGACCCGAGCGGGAGAGGGCGCAGATACGCAGTATTTT. This translates into CASSSTTRAGEGADTQYF.

This rearrangement joins TRBV28 to TRBJ2-4; D not certain. V was clipped by 8 bases and J by 0 bases, with 17 bases between them. The CDR3 is 16 amino acids. Germline assignment: CDR1 MDHEN and CDR2 SYDVKM. DNA for the CDR3: TGTGCCAGCTCAGACCGGGCGAACCTAGCCAAAAACATTCAGTACTTC. This codes for CASSDRANLAKNIQYF.

The rearrangement links TRBV5-1 to TRBJ1-5, with D uncertain. The germline CDR1 and CDR2 sequences are SGHRS and YFSETQ. The germline V and J ends were trimmed by 0 bases and 0 bases, with 7 bases remaining between them. CDR3 length: 15 amino acids. The CDR3 DNA reads as TGCGCCAGCAGCTTGGGCCAGTCTAGCAATCAGCCCCAGCATTTT. It specifies CASSLGQSSNQPQHF.

The CDR3 DNA reads TGTGCCAGCAGCTTTGGGGCAGAACATGACACTGAAGCTTTCTTT. Protein product: CASSFGAEHDTEAFF. J is TRBJ1-1 and V is TRBV5-6, with TRBD1 as a possible D gene (5 bases). CDR3 length equals 15 residues. Germline V lookup: CDR1 SGHDT, CDR2 YYEEEE. The V and J ends lost 2 bases and 3 bases respectively, with 14 bases between them. Full variable domain (outside the CDR3, taken from reference TRBV5-6 and TRBJ1-1): DAGVTQSPTHLIKTRGQQVTLRCSPKSGHDTVSWYQQALGQGPQFIFQYYEEEERQRGNFPDRFSGHQFPNYSSELNVNALLLGDSALYLCASSFGAEHDTEAFFGQGTRLTVV.

The J gene is TRBJ1-5, the V gene TRBV30; D is unclear. From germline, CDR1 is GTSNPN and CDR2 SVGIG (reference sequence). This CDR3 spans 13 amino acids. Between the trimmed V and J ends, which lost 3 bases and 4 bases, there was a span of 10 bases. The CDR3 protein is CAWSSQRNQPQHF. The CDR3 nucleotides read TGTGCCTGGAGCAGTCAGAGAAATCAGCCCCAGCATTTT.

The sample holds one count of this clone. V is TRBV28 and J is TRBJ2-7; D tentatively reads TRBD1 or TRBD2 (5 bases each). CDR3 length: 13 amino acids. Trimming took off 3 bases at V and 2 bases at J, with 8 bases between the two ends. CDR1 MDHEN and CDR2 SYDVKM come from the germline V gene. The CDR3 loop is CASSFGGTYEQYF. DNA for the CDR3: TGTGCCAGCAGTTTTGGGGGTACCTACGAGCAGTACTTC.

The chain uses TRBV2 and TRBJ2-5; TRBD2 agrees at 10 bases. CDR3 size: 15 residues. V was pared by 4 bases and J by 5 bases, with 7 bases of the junction left unmatched. The germline gives CDR1 SNHLY, CDR2 FYNNEI. CDR3 DNA sequence: TGTGCCAGCAGTGGTACTAGCGGGATTGGGGAGACCCAGTACTTC. Residues: CASSGTSGIGETQYF.

The chain employs TRBV7-9 and TRBJ1-2; TRBD1 is a possible D gene (5 bases). There are 17 residues in the CDR3. The germline CDR1 and CDR2 sequences are SEHNR and FQNEAQ (reference sequence). V was shortened by 1 base and J by 1 base, with 16 bases between the two germline ends. The CDR3 is CASSLEERGDFNYGYTF. CDR3 DNA: TGTGCCAGCAGCTTAGAGGAGAGGGGAGATTTTAACTATGGCTACACCTTC.

This clone has a single count. The chain links TRBV5-4 to TRBJ2-1; TRBD2 agrees at 10 bases. The CDR3 is made up of 15 amino acids. The germline V gene encodes CDR1 SGHNT and CDR2 YYREEE (reference sequence). V gave up 2 bases and J gave up 6 bases; unmatched junction bases: 5. The CDR3 DNA reads TGTGCCAGCAGCTTCGGTAGCGGGAGGATCAATGAGCAGTTCTTC. Translating it yields CASSFGSGRINEQFF.

Here the CDR3 reads CASSQELGRQETQYF. CDR3 sequence (DNA): TGCGCCAGCAGCCAAGAATTGGGCAGACAAGAGACCCAGTACTTC. J is TRBJ2-5 and V is TRBV4-1; D gene unclear. The V and J ends lost 0 bases and 2 bases respectively, with 10 bases between them. The germline gives CDR1 MGHRA, CDR2 YSYEKL. The CDR3 runs 15 residues.

CDR3 sequence reads: CASSQTSGTVRGYTF. CDR3 DNA: TGCGCCAGCAGCCAAACGTCCGGGACAGTGAGAGGCTACACCTTC. J is TRBJ1-2 and V is TRBV4-3, with 7 nucleotides matching TRBD1. The CDR3 runs to 15 residues. V trimming: 2 bases; J trimming: 8 bases; junction bases outside the gene matches: 11. Germline CDR1 is LGHNA and CDR2 is YSLEER.